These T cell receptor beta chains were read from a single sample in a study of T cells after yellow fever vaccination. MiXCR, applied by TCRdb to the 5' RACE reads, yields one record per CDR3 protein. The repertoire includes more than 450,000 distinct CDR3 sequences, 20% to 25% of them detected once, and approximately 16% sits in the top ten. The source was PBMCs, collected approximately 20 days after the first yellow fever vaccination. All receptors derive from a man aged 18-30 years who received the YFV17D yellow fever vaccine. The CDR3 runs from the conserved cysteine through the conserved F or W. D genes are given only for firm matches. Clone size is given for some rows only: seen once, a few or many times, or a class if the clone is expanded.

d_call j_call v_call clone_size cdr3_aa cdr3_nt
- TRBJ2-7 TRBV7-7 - CASSSAPSYEQYF TGTGCCAGCAGCTCCGCTCCCTCCTACGAGCAGTACTTC
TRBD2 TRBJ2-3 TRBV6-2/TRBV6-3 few CASSHRRTSGGYTDTQYF TGTGCCAGCAGTCACCGACGGACTAGCGGGGGCTATACAGATACGCAGTATTTT
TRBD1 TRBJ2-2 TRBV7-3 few CASSARGNAGELFF TGTGCCAGCAGCGCCAGGGGGAACGCCGGGGAGCTGTTTTTT
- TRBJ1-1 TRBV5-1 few CASSLDGSVVNTEAFF TGCGCCAGCAGCTTGGACGGCAGTGTCGTGAACACTGAAGCTTTCTTT
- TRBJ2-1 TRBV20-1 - CSAQAVNYNEQFF TGCAGTGCTCAAGCGGTAAACTACAATGAGCAGTTCTTC
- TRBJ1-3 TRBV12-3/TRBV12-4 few CASSPRGNTIYF TGTGCCAGCAGTCCCCGAGGAAACACCATATATTTT
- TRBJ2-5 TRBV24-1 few CATSDPSGYETQYF TGTGCCACCAGTGACCCGAGTGGGTACGAGACCCAGTACTTC
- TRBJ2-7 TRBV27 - CASSTGPLREQYF TGTGCCAGCAGCACGGGGCCCCTGCGCGAGCAGTACTTC
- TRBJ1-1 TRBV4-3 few CASSQHPTMNTEAFF TGCGCCAGCAGCCAGCACCCCACGATGAACACTGAAGCTTTCTTT
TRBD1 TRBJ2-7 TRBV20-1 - CCARDIGQGSRYEQYF TGCTGTGCTAGAGATATCGGACAGGGGAGTCGGTACGAGCAGTACTTC
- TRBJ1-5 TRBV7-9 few CAVHTLNQPQHF TGTGCCGTACATACATTAAATCAGCCCCAGCATTTT
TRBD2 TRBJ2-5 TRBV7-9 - CASSHGRVAGQETQYF TGTGCCAGCAGCCACGGCAGAGTAGCGGGGCAAGAGACCCAGTACTTC
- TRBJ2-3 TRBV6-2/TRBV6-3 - CASSSPGRTDTQYF TGTGCCAGCAGTTCGCCGGGACGCACAGATACGCAGTATTTT
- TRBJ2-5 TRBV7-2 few CASRRTRGGETQYF TGTGCCAGCAGAAGAACCCGGGGCGGGGAGACCCAGTACTTC
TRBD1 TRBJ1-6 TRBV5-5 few CASRFLQGWPLHF TGTGCCAGCAGATTCCTACAGGGGTGGCCCCTCCACTTT
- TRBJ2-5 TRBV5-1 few CASSLGRPQETQYF TGCGCCAGCAGCTTGGGCAGGCCTCAAGAGACCCAGTACTTC
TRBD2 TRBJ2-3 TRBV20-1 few CSAEPGLAGALTDTQYF TGCAGTGCTGAACCGGGACTAGCGGGGGCCCTCACAGATACGCAGTATTTT
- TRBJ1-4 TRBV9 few CASSEGLPTDEKLFF TGTGCCAGCAGCGAAGGACTCCCGACGGATGAAAAACTGTTTTTT
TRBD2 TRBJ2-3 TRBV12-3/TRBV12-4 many CASSLAGPRTDTQYF TGTGCCAGCAGTCTAGCGGGGCCCCGCACAGATACGCAGTATTTT
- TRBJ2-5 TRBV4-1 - CASSQIAGAGETQYF TGCGCCAGCAGCCAAATCGCGGGGGCGGGAGAGACCCAGTACTTC
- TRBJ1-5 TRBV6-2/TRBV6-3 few CASSYGASKRQPQHF TGTGCCAGCAGTTACGGGGCGTCTAAGCGGCAGCCCCAGCATTTT
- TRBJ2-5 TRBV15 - CATSDKILAQETQYF TGTGCCACCAGCGATAAGATTCTAGCTCAAGAGACCCAGTACTTC
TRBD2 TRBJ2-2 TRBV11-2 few CASTPARTSGGASSGELFF TGTGCCAGCACCCCGGCCCGGACTAGCGGGGGGGCCTCTTCCGGGGAGCTGTTTTTT
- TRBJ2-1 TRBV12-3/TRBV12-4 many CASSLAAQGSSYNEQFF TGTGCCAGCAGTTTAGCGGCCCAGGGGAGCTCCTACAATGAGCAGTTCTTC
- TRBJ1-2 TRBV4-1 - CASSHMTVPHYGYTF TGCGCCAGCAGCCACATGACAGTGCCGCACTATGGCTACACCTTC
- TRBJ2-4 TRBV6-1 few CASSPGSAKNIQYF TGTGCCAGCAGCCCAGGGTCCGCCAAAAACATTCAGTACTTC
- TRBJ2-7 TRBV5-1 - CASSLRAAPYELYF TGCGCCAGCAGCTTACGGGCAGCACCCTACGAGCTGTACTTC
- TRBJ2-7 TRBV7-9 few CASSPRAGSSYEQYF TGTGCCAGCAGCCCCAGGGCCGGGAGTTCCTACGAGCAGTACTTC
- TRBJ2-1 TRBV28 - CASSISGPSSYNEQFF TGTGCCAGCAGTATCTCGGGACCCTCATCCTACAATGAGCAGTTCTTC
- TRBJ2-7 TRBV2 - CASGKMGEQYF TGTGCCAGCGGAAAGATGGGGGAGCAGTACTTC
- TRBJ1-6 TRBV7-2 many CASSSYNSPLHF TGTGCCAGCAGCTCCTATAATTCACCCCTCCACTTT
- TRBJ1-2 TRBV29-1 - CSAVRGRTYGYTF TGCAGCGCTGTACGGGGGAGAACTTATGGCTACACCTTC
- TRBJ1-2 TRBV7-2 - CASSLVSYGYTF TGTGCCAGCTCTCTAGTTAGCTATGGCTACACCTTC
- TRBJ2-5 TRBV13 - CASSKAPVVETQYF TGTGCCAGCAGCAAAGCACCGGTTGTAGAGACCCAGTACTTC
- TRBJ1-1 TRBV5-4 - CASSPGGTLNTEAFF TGTGCCAGCAGCCCCGGGGGGACCCTGAACACTGAAGCTTTCTTT
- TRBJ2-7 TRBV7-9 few CASSRGSSLYEQYF TGTGCCAGCAGCCGAGGGTCGTCTCTGTACGAGCAGTACTTC
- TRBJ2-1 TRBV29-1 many CSVEERDYEQFF TGCAGCGTTGAGGAGAGGGACTATGAGCAGTTCTTC
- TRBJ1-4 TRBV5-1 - CASSSNTAGNEKLFF TGCGCCAGCAGCTCAAATACAGCGGGCAATGAAAAACTGTTTTTT
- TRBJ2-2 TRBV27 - CASSSRPLGGELFF TGTGCCAGCAGTTCGCGACCCCTGGGGGGGGAGCTGTTTTTT
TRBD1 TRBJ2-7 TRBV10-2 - CASSRPGQGVWEQYF TGCGCCAGCAGTAGACCGGGACAGGGGGTTTGGGAGCAGTACTTC
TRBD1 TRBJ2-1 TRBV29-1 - CSVDGHYPRQGSYRSSYNEQFF TGCAGCGTTGACGGACACTACCCCCGACAGGGGTCCTACAGGAGCTCCTACAATGAGCAGTTCTTC
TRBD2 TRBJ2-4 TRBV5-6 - CASSLRGVGIQYF TGTGCCAGCAGCTTGCGGGGGGTGGGCATTCAGTACTTC
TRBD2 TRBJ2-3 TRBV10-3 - CAIGMSGGADTQYF TGTGCCATTGGGATGAGCGGGGGGGCGGATACGCAGTATTTT
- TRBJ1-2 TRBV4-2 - CASSRQGTEVAYGSTF -
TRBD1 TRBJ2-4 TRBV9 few CASSVKGQTNIQYF TGTGCCAGCAGCGTAAAGGGACAGACAAACATTCAGTACTTC
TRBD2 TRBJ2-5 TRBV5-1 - CASSRIAGGLKQETQYF TGCGCCAGCAGCCGGATAGCGGGGGGGCTTAAACAAGAGACCCAGTACTTC
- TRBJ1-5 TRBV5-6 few CASSFGQRANQPQHF TGTGCCAGCAGCTTCGGGCAGAGGGCCAATCAGCCCCAGCATTTT
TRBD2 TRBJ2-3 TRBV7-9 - CASSLATSGGPTDTQYF TGTGCCAGCAGCTTAGCTACTAGCGGGGGGCCCACAGATACGCAGTATTTT
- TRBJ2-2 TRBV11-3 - CASRVLGNTGELFF TGTGCCAGCAGGGTACTCGGGAACACCGGGGAGCTGTTTTTT
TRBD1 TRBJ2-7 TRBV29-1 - CSVLTGSSYEQYF TGCAGCGTTCTGACAGGGTCTTCCTACGAGCAGTACTTC
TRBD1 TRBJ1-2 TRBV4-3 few CASSQDRGRGYGYTF TGCGCCAGCAGCCAGGACAGGGGGCGCGGCTATGGCTACACCTTC
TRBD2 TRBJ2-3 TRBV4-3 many CASSQAAGETDTQYF TGCGCCAGCAGCCAAGCTGCGGGGGAGACAGATACGCAGTATTTT
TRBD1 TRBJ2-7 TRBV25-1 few CASSDHGDRAYEQYF TGTGCCAGCAGTGATCATGGGGACAGGGCCTACGAGCAGTACTTC
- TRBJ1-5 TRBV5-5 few CASSWDVGNQPQHF TGTGCCAGCAGTTGGGACGTAGGCAATCAGCCCCAGCATTTT
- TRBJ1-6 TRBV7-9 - CASSMGGEYGSPLHF TGTGCCAGCAGCATGGGGGGGGAATACGGTTCACCCCTCCACTTT